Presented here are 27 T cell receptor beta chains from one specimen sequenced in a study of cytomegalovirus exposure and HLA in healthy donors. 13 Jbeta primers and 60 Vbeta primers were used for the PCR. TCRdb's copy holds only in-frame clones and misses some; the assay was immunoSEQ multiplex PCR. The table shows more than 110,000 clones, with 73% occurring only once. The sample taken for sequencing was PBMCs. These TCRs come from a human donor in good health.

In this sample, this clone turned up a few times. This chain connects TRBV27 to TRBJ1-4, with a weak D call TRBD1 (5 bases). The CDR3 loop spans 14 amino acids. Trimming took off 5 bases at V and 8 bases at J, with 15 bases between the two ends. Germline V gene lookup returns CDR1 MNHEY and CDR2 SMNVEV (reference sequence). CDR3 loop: CASSNLGVGEKLFF. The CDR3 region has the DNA TGTGCCAGCAGTAACTTAGGGGTGGGAGAAAAACTGTTTTTT.

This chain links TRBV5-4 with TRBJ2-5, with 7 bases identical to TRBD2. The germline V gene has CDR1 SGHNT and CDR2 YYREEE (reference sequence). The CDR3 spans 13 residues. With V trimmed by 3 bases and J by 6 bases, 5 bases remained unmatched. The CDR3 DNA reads TGTGCCAGCAGCTCGACTAGCCGGAAGACCCAGTACTTC. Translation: CASSSTSRKTQYF.

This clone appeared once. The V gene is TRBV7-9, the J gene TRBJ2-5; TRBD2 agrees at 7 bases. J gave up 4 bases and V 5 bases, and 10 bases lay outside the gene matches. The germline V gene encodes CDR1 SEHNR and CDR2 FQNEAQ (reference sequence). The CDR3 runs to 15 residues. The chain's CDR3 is CASSPAGGGLETQYF. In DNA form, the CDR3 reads TGTGCCAGCAGCCCCGCGGGCGGGGGTTTAGAGACCCAGTACTTC.

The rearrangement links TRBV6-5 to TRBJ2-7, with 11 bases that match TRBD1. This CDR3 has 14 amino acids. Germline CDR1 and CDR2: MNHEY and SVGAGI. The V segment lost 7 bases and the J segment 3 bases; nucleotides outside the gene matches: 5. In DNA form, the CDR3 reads TGTGCCAGCACCCGGACAGGGGGCTACTACGAGCAGTACTTC. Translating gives CASTRTGGYYEQYF.

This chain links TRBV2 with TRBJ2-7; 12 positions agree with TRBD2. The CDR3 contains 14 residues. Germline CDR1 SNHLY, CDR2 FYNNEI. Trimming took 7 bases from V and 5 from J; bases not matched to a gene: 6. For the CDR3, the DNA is TGTGCCAGCAACAGACTAGCGGGAGTCAACGAGCAGTACTTC. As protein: CASNRLAGVNEQYF.

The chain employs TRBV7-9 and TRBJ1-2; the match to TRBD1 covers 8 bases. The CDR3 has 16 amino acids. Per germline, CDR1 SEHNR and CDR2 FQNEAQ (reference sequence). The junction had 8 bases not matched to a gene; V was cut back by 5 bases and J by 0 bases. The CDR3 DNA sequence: TGTGCCAGCAGCGGCGCCGGGACAGGTTCTAACTATGGCTACACCTTC. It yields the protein CASSGAGTGSNYGYTF.

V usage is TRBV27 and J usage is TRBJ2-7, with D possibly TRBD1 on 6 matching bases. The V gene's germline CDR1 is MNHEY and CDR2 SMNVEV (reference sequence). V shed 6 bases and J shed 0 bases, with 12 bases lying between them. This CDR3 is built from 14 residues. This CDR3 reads CASSRDIISYEQYF. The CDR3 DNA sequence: TGTGCCAGCAGCAGGGACATCATCTCCTACGAGCAGTACTTC.

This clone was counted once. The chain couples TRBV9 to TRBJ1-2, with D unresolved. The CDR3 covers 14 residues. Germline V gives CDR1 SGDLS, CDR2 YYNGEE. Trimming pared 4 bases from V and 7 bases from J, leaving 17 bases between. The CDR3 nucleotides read TGTGCCAGCAGCAAGTTTGGGGAGAGACTTGGCTACACCTTC. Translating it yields CASSKFGERLGYTF.

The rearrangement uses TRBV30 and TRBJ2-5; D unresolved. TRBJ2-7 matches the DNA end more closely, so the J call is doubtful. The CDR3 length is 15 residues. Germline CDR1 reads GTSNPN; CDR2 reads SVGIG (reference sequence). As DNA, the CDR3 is TGTGCCTGGAGTTCTGAGCTCCGGAGAGGTTACGAGCAGTACTTC. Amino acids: CAWSSELRRGYEQYF.

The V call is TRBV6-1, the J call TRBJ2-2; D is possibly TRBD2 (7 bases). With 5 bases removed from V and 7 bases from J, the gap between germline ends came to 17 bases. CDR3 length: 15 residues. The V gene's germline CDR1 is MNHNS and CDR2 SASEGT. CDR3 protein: CASSTGGLGSGELFF. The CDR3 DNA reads TGTGCCAGCAGTACGGGGGGCCTGGGGAGCGGGGAGCTGTTTTTT.

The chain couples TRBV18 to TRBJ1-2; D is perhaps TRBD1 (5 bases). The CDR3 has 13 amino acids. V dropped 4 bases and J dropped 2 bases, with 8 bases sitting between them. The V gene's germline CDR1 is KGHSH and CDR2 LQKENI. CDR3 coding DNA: TGTGCCAGCTCACTCCAGGGCAACTATGGCTACACCTTC. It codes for CASSLQGNYGYTF.

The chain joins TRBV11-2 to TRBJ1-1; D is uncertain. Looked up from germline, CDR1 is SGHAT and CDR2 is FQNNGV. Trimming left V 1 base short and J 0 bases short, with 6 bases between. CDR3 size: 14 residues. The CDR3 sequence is CASSLVLVNTEAFF. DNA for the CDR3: TGTGCCAGCAGCTTAGTTTTAGTGAACACTGAAGCTTTCTTT.

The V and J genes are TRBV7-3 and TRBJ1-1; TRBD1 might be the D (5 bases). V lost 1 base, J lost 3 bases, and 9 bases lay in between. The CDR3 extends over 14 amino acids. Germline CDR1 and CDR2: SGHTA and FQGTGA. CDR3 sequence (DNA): TGTGCCAGCAGCTTAATTCCGGGGGACACTGAAGCTTTCTTT. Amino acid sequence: CASSLIPGDTEAFF.

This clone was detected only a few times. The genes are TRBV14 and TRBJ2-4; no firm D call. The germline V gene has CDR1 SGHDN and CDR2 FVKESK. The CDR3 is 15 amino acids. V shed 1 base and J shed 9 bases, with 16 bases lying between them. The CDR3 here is CASSQGFGVEIIQYF. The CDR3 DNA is TGTGCCAGCAGCCAAGGTTTTGGAGTAGAAATCATTCAGTACTTC.

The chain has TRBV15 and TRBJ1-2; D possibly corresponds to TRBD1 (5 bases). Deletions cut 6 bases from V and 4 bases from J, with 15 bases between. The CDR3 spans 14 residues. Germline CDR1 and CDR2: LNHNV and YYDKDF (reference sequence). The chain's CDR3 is CATRSGGSSYGYTF. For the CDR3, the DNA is TGTGCCACCAGGTCCGGGGGTTCTAGCTATGGCTACACCTTC.

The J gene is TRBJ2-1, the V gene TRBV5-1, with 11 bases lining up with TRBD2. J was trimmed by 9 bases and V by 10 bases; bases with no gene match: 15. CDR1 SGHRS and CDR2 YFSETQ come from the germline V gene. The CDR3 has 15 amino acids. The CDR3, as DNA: TGCGCCGCCTCACTAGGACTAGCGGGTGCAGGTGAGCAGTTCTTC. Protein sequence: CAASLGLAGAGEQFF.

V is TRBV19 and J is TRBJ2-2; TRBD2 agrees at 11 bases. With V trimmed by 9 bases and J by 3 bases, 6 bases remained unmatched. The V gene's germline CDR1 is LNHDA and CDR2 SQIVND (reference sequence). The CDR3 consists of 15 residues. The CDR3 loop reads CASSGLADYTGELFF. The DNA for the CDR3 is TGTGCCAGCTCGGGACTAGCGGATTACACCGGGGAGCTGTTTTTT.

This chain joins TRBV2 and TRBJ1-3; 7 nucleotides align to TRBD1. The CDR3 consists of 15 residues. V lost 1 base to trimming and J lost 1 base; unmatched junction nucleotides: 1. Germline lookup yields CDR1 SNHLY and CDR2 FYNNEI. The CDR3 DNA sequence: TGTGCCAGCAGTGAAGAGACAGGGTCTGGAAACACCATATATTTT. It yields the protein CASSEETGSGNTIYF.

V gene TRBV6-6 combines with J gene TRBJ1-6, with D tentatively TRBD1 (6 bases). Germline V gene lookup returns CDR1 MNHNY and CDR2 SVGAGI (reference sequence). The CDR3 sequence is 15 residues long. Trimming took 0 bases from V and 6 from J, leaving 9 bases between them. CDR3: CASSYSSRGNSPLHF. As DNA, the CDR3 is TGTGCCAGCAGTTACTCGAGCAGGGGTAATTCACCCCTCCACTTT.

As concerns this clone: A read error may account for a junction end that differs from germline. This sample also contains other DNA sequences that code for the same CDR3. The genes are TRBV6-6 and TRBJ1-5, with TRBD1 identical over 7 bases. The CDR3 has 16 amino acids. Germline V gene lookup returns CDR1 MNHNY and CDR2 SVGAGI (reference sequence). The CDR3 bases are TGTGACAGCAGTACGGACAGGTTTTATAGCAACCAGCCCCAGCATTTT. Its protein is CDSSTDRFYSNQPQHF.

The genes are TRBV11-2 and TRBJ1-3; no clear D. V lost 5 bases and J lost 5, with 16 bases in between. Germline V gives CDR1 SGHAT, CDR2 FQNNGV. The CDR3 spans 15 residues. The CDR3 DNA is TGTGCCAGCAGCACACAGAAGGATCCCAGAAACACCATATATTTT. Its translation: CASSTQKDPRNTIYF.

The CDR3 coding sequence is TGTGCCAGCAGCTTGGATTTATTGGCGGGCCTCAACACCGGGGAGCTGTTTTTT. Translated: CASSLDLLAGLNTGELFF. The rearrangement uses TRBV5-4 and TRBJ2-2, with D tentatively TRBD2 (5 bases). V was clipped by 0 bases and J by 2 bases, with 17 bases between them. The CDR3 has 18 amino acids. CDR1 and CDR2 (germline): SGHNT, YYREEE (reference sequence).

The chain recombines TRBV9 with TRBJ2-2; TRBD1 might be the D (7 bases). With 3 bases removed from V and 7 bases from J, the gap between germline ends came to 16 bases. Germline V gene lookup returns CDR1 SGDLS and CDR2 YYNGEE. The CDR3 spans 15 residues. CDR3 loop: CASSDWRGRDGELFF. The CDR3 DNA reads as TGTGCCAGCAGCGACTGGAGGGGGCGGGACGGGGAGCTGTTTTTT.

Here the CDR3 DNA reads TGCAGCGTTGCCCTGACTAGCGGGAGGACAGAGCAGTACTTC. Its translation is CSVALTSGRTEQYF. The rearrangement joins TRBV29-1 to TRBJ2-7, with TRBD2 matching 13 bases. The germline gives CDR1 SQVTM, CDR2 ANQGSEA. Trimming at V came to 4 bases and at J to 7 bases, leaving 7 bases not matched to a gene. This CDR3 has 14 residues.

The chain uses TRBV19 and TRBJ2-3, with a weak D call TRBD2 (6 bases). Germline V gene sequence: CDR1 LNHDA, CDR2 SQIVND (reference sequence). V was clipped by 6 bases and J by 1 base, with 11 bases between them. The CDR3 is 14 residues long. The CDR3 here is CASRTREGTDTQYF. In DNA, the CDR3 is TGTGCCAGTAGAACGCGGGAAGGCACAGATACGCAGTATTTT.

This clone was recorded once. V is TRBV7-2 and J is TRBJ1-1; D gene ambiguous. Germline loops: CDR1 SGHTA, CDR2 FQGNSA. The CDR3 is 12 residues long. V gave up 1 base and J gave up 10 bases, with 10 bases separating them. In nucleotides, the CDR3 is TGTGCCAGCAGCTTAGTTCCGGCGGGAGCTTTCTTT. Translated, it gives CASSLVPAGAFF.

In nucleotides, the CDR3 is TGTGCCAGCAGCGTAGAGGGGGGGGGCATGTCTGGAAACACCATATATTTT. This gives the protein CASSVEGGGMSGNTIYF. V gene TRBV9 combines with J gene TRBJ1-3; tentative D call: TRBD1 (6 bases). Germline V gene lookup returns CDR1 SGDLS and CDR2 YYNGEE. V lost 0 bases and J 1 base, leaving 14 bases between the germline ends. The CDR3 runs 17 residues.